This TCR beta chain was documented in a study of T-cell memory formation after mild COVID-19. Findings and limits, study-wide: The CD4+ clones that contracted clustered mainly within CM and EM, and the CD8+ clones concentrated in EMRA.

In the case of this clonotype: The target antigen is unknown.

Germline V CDR1 and CDR2: SGHTA, FQGNSA. Trimming pared 5 bases from V and 0 bases from J, leaving 11 bases between. The CDR3 consists of 14 residues. TCRdb redid the calling of the 5' RACE reads with MiXCR, one entry per CDR3 protein. The table has under 400,000 distinct CDR3 sequences, over 20% seen once; the top ten hold about an eighth. The clonotype comes from an adult woman who had mild COVID-19 (a few samples of this study predate the infection). Cell type and time point are not known. This chain connects TRBV7-2 to TRBJ2-7; D possibly corresponds to TRBD1 (5 bases). Sample: PBMCs or a T cell subset sorted from them (not recorded which). CDR3: CASSPMQGSYEQYF. Written as DNA, the CDR3 is TGTGCCAGCAGCCCCATGCAGGGCTCCTACGAGCAGTACTTC.